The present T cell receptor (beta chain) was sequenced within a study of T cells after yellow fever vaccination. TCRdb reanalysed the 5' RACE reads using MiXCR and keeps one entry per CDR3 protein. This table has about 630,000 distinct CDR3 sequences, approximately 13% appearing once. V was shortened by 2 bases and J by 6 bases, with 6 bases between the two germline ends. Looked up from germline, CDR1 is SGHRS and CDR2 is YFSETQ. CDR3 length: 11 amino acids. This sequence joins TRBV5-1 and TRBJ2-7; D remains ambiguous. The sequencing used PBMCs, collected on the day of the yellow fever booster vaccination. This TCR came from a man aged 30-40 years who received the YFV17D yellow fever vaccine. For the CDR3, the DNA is TGCGCCAGCAGCTTAGACGTCGAGCAGTACTTC. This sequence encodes CASSLDVEQYF.